This T cell receptor beta chain was sequenced in a study of beta chain features in type 1 diabetes. Study-wide points: Across patients, naive, central memory and Treg TCRB repertoires exhibited apparently greater similarity than was observed across healthy donors. For type 1 diabetes patients, VDJ junctions showed fewer insertions and more deletions. When Type 1 diabetes patients were examined, their TCRB CDR3s proved moderately but significantly shorter in all four CD4+ subsets.

Every bit of the isolated RNA underwent reverse transcription, so sequencing read expressed TCRB transcripts. The repertoire was sequenced with immunoSEQ multiplex PCR; TCRdb's copy has only in-frame clones and lacks some. The sample records some 240,000 clones, 16% being singletons. This CDR3 is 14 amino acids long. With 0 bases clipped from V and 15 bases from J, the junction kept 11 bases outside the gene matches. Per the germline V gene, CDR1 is SGHDN and CDR2 is FVKESK. Only a few counts were recorded for this clone. As yet, its antigen is unknown. This TCR was recovered from a man aged 25 to 40 with type 1 diabetes. The material sequenced was naive CD4+ T cells from blood. The chain joins TRBV14 to TRBJ2-1, with 7 bases fitting TRBD1. Written as DNA, the CDR3 is TGTGCCAGCAGCCAAGAAATTTCGGGACAGCGGCGGTTCTTC. As protein: CASSQEISGQRRFF. The full variable domain, rest sourced from reference TRBV14 and TRBJ2-1, is EAGVTQFPSHSVIEKGQTVTLRCDPISGHDNLYWYRRVMGKEIKFLLHFVKESKQDESGMPNNRFLAERTGGTYSTLKVQPAELEDSGVYFCASSQEISGQRRFFGPGTRLTVL.